These T cell receptor beta chains were read from a single sample in a study of identical twins. TCRdb reprocessed the 5' RACE reads with MiXCR, giving one entry per CDR3 protein. This table has roughly 1.6 million distinct CDR3 sequences, 25% to 35% appearing once. Sequenced sample: cord blood. These receptors originate from a newborn girl in good health. Both conserved end residues are part of each CDR3. Clone sizes are given selectively: once, few, many, or a class where the clone is expanded.

v_call: TRBV6-6
clone_size: few
j_call: TRBJ2-5
cdr3_aa: CASSKGLGTQETQYF

v_call: TRBV19
clone_size: NA
j_call: TRBJ1-2
cdr3_aa: CASSTRGLAVGYGYTF

v_call: TRBV29-1
clone_size: NA
j_call: TRBJ2-3
cdr3_aa: CSVDRGSETDTQYF

v_call: TRBV18
clone_size: NA
j_call: TRBJ2-7
cdr3_aa: CASSLSGARSAYEQYF

v_call: TRBV7-2
clone_size: NA
j_call: TRBJ2-5
cdr3_aa: CASSLVPRSSPGETQYF

v_call: TRBV6-1
clone_size: few
j_call: TRBJ1-5
cdr3_aa: CASSPLGTRSYSNQPQHF

v_call: TRBV28
clone_size: once
j_call: TRBJ1-1
cdr3_aa: CASTLGGGGRVTEAFF

v_call: TRBV7-2
clone_size: NA
j_call: TRBJ2-3
cdr3_aa: CASSSMAGVITDTQYF

v_call: TRBV6-1
clone_size: many
j_call: TRBJ2-7
cdr3_aa: CASSEALPYEQYF

v_call: TRBV5-1
clone_size: NA
j_call: NA
cdr3_aa: CVSSFRKETQYF

v_call: TRBV20-1
clone_size: NA
j_call: TRBJ2-1
cdr3_aa: CSATLPGLADNEQFF

v_call: TRBV20-1
clone_size: NA
j_call: TRBJ1-5
cdr3_aa: CSARAGTGMQPQHF

v_call: TRBV20-1
clone_size: NA
j_call: TRBJ2-1
cdr3_aa: CSASRRNEQFF

v_call: TRBV20-1
clone_size: few
j_call: TRBJ1-5
cdr3_aa: CSAPPGRGNQPQHF

v_call: TRBV5-1
clone_size: NA
j_call: TRBJ2-3
cdr3_aa: CASSFGTGTYFQYF

v_call: TRBV12-3/TRBV12-4
clone_size: few
j_call: TRBJ1-1
cdr3_aa: CASSTGQTTEAFF

v_call: TRBV11-2
clone_size: few
j_call: TRBJ1-2
cdr3_aa: CASSLTPRTGEGYTF

v_call: TRBV20-1
clone_size: NA
j_call: TRBJ2-4
cdr3_aa: CSARVPSGGLYF

v_call: TRBV20-1
clone_size: NA
j_call: TRBJ2-1
cdr3_aa: CSASELAGGRNEQFF

v_call: TRBV10-3
clone_size: NA
j_call: TRBJ1-1
cdr3_aa: CATSRLGNTEAFF

v_call: TRBV20-1
clone_size: few
j_call: TRBJ2-7
cdr3_aa: CSAPSSWIAGVSYEQYF

v_call: TRBV4-1
clone_size: once
j_call: TRBJ2-3
cdr3_aa: CASGRSWGARTDTQYF

v_call: TRBV27
clone_size: few
j_call: TRBJ2-7
cdr3_aa: CASSLYPSGSYEQYF

v_call: TRBV20-1
clone_size: NA
j_call: TRBJ2-1
cdr3_aa: CSAPLSYNEQFF

v_call: TRBV7-9
clone_size: few
j_call: TRBJ1-2
cdr3_aa: CASSLPRAGGNYGYTF

v_call: TRBV2
clone_size: NA
j_call: TRBJ2-3
cdr3_aa: CASSVRGRAGADTQYF

v_call: TRBV6-5
clone_size: few
j_call: TRBJ2-1
cdr3_aa: CASSFRGKGYNEQFF

v_call: TRBV20-1
clone_size: NA
j_call: TRBJ1-2
cdr3_aa: CSVPNRGATGYTF